This TCR beta chain was sequenced for a study of shared clonotypes between healthy human individuals. The V end lost 0 bases, the J end lost 5 bases, and 20 bases lay between the germline ends. The CDR3 is made up of 18 amino acids. The donors were adults (healthy and HIV-negative) with no recent acute infections or vaccinations. CD4+ cells yielded CD45RA+ naive and CD45RA-negative memory subsets. Sequencing was performed with immunoSEQ multiplex PCR; in TCRdb, only in-frame clones are kept and a portion is missing. The table includes hundreds of thousands of clones, around 72% detected once. Sequenced input: memory CD4+ T cells sorted from blood. Subset here: CD45RA-negative fraction. The clonotype originates from a woman aged 25 to 39 in good health. The rearrangement links TRBV23-1 to TRBJ1-3; D is ambiguous. TRBV23-1 is known as an ORF, though its function is uncertain. CDR3 sequence (DNA): TGCGCCAGCAGTCAATCGGTCCCGTCCGAGGGTTTAAGAAACACCATATATTTT. Translation: CASSQSVPSEGLRNTIYF.